This paragraph covers one TCR beta chain sequence. Its antigen remains unidentified. Per-base qualities were not stored, and no clone one base away is much larger. Whole blood was collected in K2EDTA tubes by collaborating institutions according to the institutions' own protocols. For TCRbeta analysis, collaborator samples were shipped as frozen whole blood, as isolated PBMCs, or as DNA extracted from either sample type. TCRbeta CDR3 regions were amplified from genomic DNA using the immunoSEQ Assay, a bias-controlled multiplex PCR. In the source study's methods: The number of nucleated cells in each sample was estimated from the amplification of reference gene primers within the assay. Sequence reads were collapsed and filtered to measure the absolute abundance of every unique TCRbeta CDR3 rearrangement. For each sample, productive Simpson clonality was calculated as the square root of Simpson's diversity index over productive rearrangements. TCRdb re-hosts the immuneACCESS table, in-frame sequences only. Its copies lack some clones; in the studies checked, an unresolved V gene accounts for under half of them, and the cause for the rest is not known. V, J and clone size are taken as reported in that table, and D and trimming were inferred from the DNA itself. The sample has approximately 110,000 clones on record, about 85% of them singletons. About 3% of the sample comes from the top ten.

These data originate in a study of blood T cell repertoires in COVID-19 (dated by TCRdb to about 2020). About the investigation overall: The collaborator samples originated in the United States, Italy and Spain and spanned the acute and convalescent phases of COVID-19. The material from the prospective study consisted of cDNA or gDNA derived from T cells, B-cell-depleted T cells, or PBMCs. Deeply sampled blood TCRbeta repertoires from subjects exposed to, actively infected with, or recovered from COVID-19 were included in the dataset. The repertoires were released in a freely available public database meant as a resource for research on the immune response to SARS-CoV-2. Samples came from the ongoing ImmuneRACE study (first 160 participants) plus 1,254 subjects from 6 global collaborators. The sample metadata nearly always contained a de-identified subject ID, COVID-19 status, age in years and sex. Where available, HLA class I and class II types were obtained from metadata supplied by the sample provider rather than from assay-based typing. Overall study results and their limits: The amount of clinical and demographic metadata varied by source and participant and was provided uncurated.

Including cysteine and phenylalanine, the CDR3 has 14 amino acids. Only the CDR3 region is kept as DNA, spanning 42 bases read in frame from base 1. The clonotype was recovered from a middle-aged man with acute or convalescent COVID-19. The sample taken for sequencing was peripheral blood. Recombination connected TRBV21-1 to TRBJ1-1. TRBV21-1 represents a pseudogene. For the CDR3, the sequence is CASSKSGQDTEAFF. The DNA is as follows: TGTGCCAGCAGCAAATCGGGTCAAGACACTGAAGCTTTCTTT.